One and the same sample provided the 14 T cell receptor beta chains below, sequenced in a study of blood T cells in healthy people across ages. Through a sample-barcoded 5' primer and a J-beta primer mix, a second PCR was run for roughly 7 to 12 cycles. From the 5' RACE reads, TCRdb called clonotypes with MiXCR, one entry per CDR3 protein. Among approximately 800,000 distinct CDR3 sequences listed, roughly 60% were seen once. Sequences were obtained from blood. Source of these receptors: a man aged 25 to 45 in good health.

This chain uses TRBV28 with TRBJ2-5, with D maybe TRBD1 (6 bases). The germline CDR1 and CDR2 sequences are MDHEN and SYDVKM. The CDR3 spans 14 residues. Deletions cut 6 bases from V and 5 bases from J, with 16 bases between. The CDR3 DNA is TGTGCCAGCAGGGAACCAAACAGGGACGAGACCCAGTACTTC. Residues: CASREPNRDETQYF.

The chain carries TRBV4-1 and TRBJ2-6, with TRBD1 identical over 7 bases. The CDR3 covers 16 residues. The V gene's germline CDR1 is MGHRA and CDR2 YSYEKL. V shed 7 bases and J 2 bases; nucleotides not matched to a gene: 8. The CDR3 DNA reads TGCGCCAGCAACTATCCGGGACAGACTGGGGCCAACGTCCTGACTTTC. It is translated as CASNYPGQTGANVLTF.

The chain is built from TRBV20-1 and TRBJ2-1; possible D gene TRBD2, 5 bases. V shed 1 base and J shed 4 bases, with 11 bases lying between them. The CDR3 is 14 amino acids. Germline loops: CDR1 DFQATT, CDR2 SNEGSKA (reference sequence). As DNA, the CDR3 is TGCAGTGCTAGAGGGGCTAGCTCATACAATGAGCAGTTCTTC. Amino acids: CSARGASSYNEQFF.

The V gene is TRBV7-9, the J gene TRBJ2-3, with 9 nucleotides matching TRBD2. The CDR3 is made up of 15 amino acids. Germline CDR1 and CDR2: SEHNR and FQNEAQ (reference sequence). Unmatched junction bases numbered 5, after V lost 2 bases and J lost 5 bases. The CDR3 loop reads CASSLKRGAGDTQYF. The CDR3 DNA follows: TGTGCCAGCAGCTTAAAGCGGGGGGCTGGAGATACGCAGTATTTT.

This sequence joins TRBV4-2 and TRBJ2-5; a weak D match, TRBD1 (5 bases). Germline lookup yields CDR1 LGHNA and CDR2 YNFKEQ. Trimming shortened V by 0 bases and J by 6 bases, and 14 bases separated the two germline ends. The CDR3 is 15 residues long. The CDR3 nucleotides read TGTGCCAGCAGCCAAGACCAACCAGGGTTGCAGACCCAGTACTTC. Translation: CASSQDQPGLQTQYF.

V and J are TRBV21-1 and TRBJ2-7; the table calls TRBD1, which could not be checked here. TRBV21-1 counts as a pseudogene. The CDR3 spans 14 residues. CDR3 residues: CASSKDKGDREQYF. The CDR3, as DNA: TGTGCCAGCAGCAAAGATAAGGGGGACCGCGAGCAGTACTTC.

V is TRBV6-5 and J is TRBJ2-4; 8 nucleotides line up with TRBD1. The ends lost 0 bases at V and 13 bases at J; junction bases unmatched: 8. The CDR3 has 14 amino acids. Per the germline V gene, CDR1 is MNHEY and CDR2 is SVGAGI. For the CDR3, the DNA is TGTGCCAGCAGTTACTCCTGGACAGGGTTAGAGCAGTACTTC. This gives the protein CASSYSWTGLEQYF.

The chain couples TRBV7-3 to TRBJ1-2; D is possibly TRBD1 (5 bases). Looked up from germline, CDR1 is SGHTA and CDR2 is FQGTGA. V dropped 5 bases and J dropped 7 bases, with 17 bases sitting between them. This CDR3 is built from 14 residues. The CDR3 loop reads CASSVGYGGAGYTF. CDR3 DNA sequence: TGTGCCAGCAGCGTGGGTTATGGGGGAGCTGGCTACACCTTC. The variable domain in full, with the rest retrieved from reference TRBV7-3 and TRBJ1-2, is GAGVSQTPSNKVTEKGKYVELRCDPISGHTALYWYRQSLGQGPEFLIYFQGTGAADDSGLPNDRFFAVRPEGSVSTLKIQRTERGDSAVYLCASSVGYGGAGYTFGSGTRLTVV.

J is TRBJ2-1 and V is TRBV9, with D maybe TRBD2 (5 bases). The germline CDR1 and CDR2 sequences are SGDLS and YYNGEE. Between the trimmed V and J ends, which lost 0 bases and 0 bases, there was a span of 10 bases. CDR3 size: 16 residues. The DNA for the CDR3 is TGTGCCAGCAGCGTAGGCCCGGGAAGCTCCTACAATGAGCAGTTCTTC. This translates into CASSVGPGSSYNEQFF. Together with reference TRBV9 and TRBJ2-1, the CDR3 gives the full variable domain: DSGVTQTPKHLITATGQRVTLRCSPRSGDLSVYWYQQSLDQGLQFLIQYYNGEERAKGNILERFSAQQFPDLHSELNLSSLELGDSALYFCASSVGPGSSYNEQFFGPGTRLTVL.

The chain is built from TRBV19 and TRBJ2-1, with D possibly being TRBD1 (6 bases). This CDR3 spans 16 amino acids. The V gene's germline CDR1 is LNHDA and CDR2 SQIVND (reference sequence). Trimming pared 7 bases from V and 8 bases from J, leaving 24 bases between. CDR3 loop: CASIYLQGKSSYEQFF. The CDR3 DNA reads TGTGCCAGTATCTATTTACAGGGAAAGTCGAGTTATGAGCAGTTCTTC. The entire variable domain, with the rest obtained from reference TRBV19 and TRBJ2-1, is as follows: DGGITQSPKYLFRKEGQNVTLSCEQNLNHDAMYWYRQDPGQGLRLIYYSQIVNDFQKGDIAEGYSVSREKKESFPLTVTSAQKNPTAFYLCASIYLQGKSSYEQFFGPGTRLTVL.

The J gene is TRBJ1-5, the V gene TRBV12-3 or TRBV12-4, with D possibly TRBD1 on 5 matching bases. The CDR3 runs to 13 residues. Deletions cut 3 bases from V and 6 bases from J, with 9 bases between. CDR3 sequence: CASSFGGFQPQHF. In DNA, the CDR3 is TGTGCCAGCAGTTTTGGGGGATTTCAGCCCCAGCATTTT.

The chain joins TRBV4-3 to TRBJ2-1; unclear D gene. Germline loops: CDR1 LGHNA, CDR2 YSLEER. This CDR3 has 18 residues. The germline V and J ends were trimmed by 3 bases and 0 bases, with 18 bases remaining between them. CDR3 nucleotides: TGCGCCAGCAGCCAGAACCCTCGAGAGACGATCTCCTACAATGAGCAGTTCTTC. Translation gives CASSQNPRETISYNEQFF.

The chain uses TRBV12-3 or TRBV12-4 and TRBJ2-7; D remains unclear. CDR3 length: 13 amino acids. V was clipped by 4 bases and J by 4 bases, with 11 bases between them. Here the CDR3 DNA reads TGTGCCAGCAGTTCCCCGCCAGGTTACGAGCAGTACTTC. Translating gives CASSSPPGYEQYF.

The chain joins TRBV18 to TRBJ2-7; 10 bases are shared with TRBD1. With 2 bases clipped from V and 7 bases from J, the junction kept 17 bases outside the gene matches. Germline values: CDR1 KGHSH, CDR2 LQKENI. CDR3 length: 18 amino acids. DNA of the CDR3: TGTGCCAGCTCACCAGGGAATCCGGGACAGGGGTGGACCTGGGAGCAGTACTTC. Translated, it gives CASSPGNPGQGWTWEQYF.